The 28 T cell receptor beta chains below all came from one sample that was sequenced in a study of blood T cell repertoires in COVID-19 (TCRdb year 2020). Libraries came from the immunoSEQ multiplex PCR assay. TCRdb mirrors the immuneACCESS table, restricted to in-frame sequences. Some clones are absent from its copies; in checked studies, under half trace to an unresolved V gene, and the reason for the others is unknown. The sample records around 91,000 clones, approximately 85% of which are singletons. The leading ten clones occupy 9.5% to 15% of the sample. Sequencing input: peripheral blood. The receptor source for this set is a human donor in a cohort sampled during active COVID-19.

J is TRBJ2-7 and V is TRBV5-8; tentative D call: TRBD1 (6 bases). Germline V gives CDR1 SGHTS, CDR2 YDEGEE. The CDR3 runs to 14 residues. Trimming took 0 bases from V and 3 from J, leaving 10 bases between them. The DNA of the CDR3 is TGTGCCAGCAGCTTGGCAGGGGATGACTACGAGCAGTACTTC. Amino acids: CASSLAGDDYEQYF.

The J gene is TRBJ1-1, the V gene TRBV2; 7 nucleotides agree with TRBD1. Trimming cost V 6 bases and J 8 bases; bases outside gene matches: 9. The CDR3 runs to 13 residues. Germline values: CDR1 SNHLY, CDR2 FYNNEI. The CDR3 DNA reads TGTGCCAGCAGCCCCAGACAGGGCGGCGAAGCTTTCTTT. Its protein is CASSPRQGGEAFF.

This clone was seen more than once but under ten times. The genes are TRBV5-1 and TRBJ2-7; TRBD2 might be the D (5 bases). Trimming removed 3 bases from V and 6 bases from J, with 13 bases in between. The CDR3 contains 13 residues. The germline V gene has CDR1 SGHRS and CDR2 YFSETQ. CDR3 sequence reads: CASSSAGRSEQYF. As DNA, the CDR3 is TGCGCCAGCAGCTCCGCGGGCCGCTCCGAGCAGTACTTC.

The chain uses TRBV27 and TRBJ2-1; 8 bases fit TRBD2. The CDR3 sequence is 16 residues long. J gave up 0 bases and V 5 bases, and 6 bases lay outside the gene matches. CDR1 MNHEY and CDR2 SMNVEV come from the germline V gene (reference sequence). In nucleotides, the CDR3 is TGTGCCAGCAGTCGGAGCGGGGGTAGCTCCTACAATGAGCAGTTCTTC. Protein: CASSRSGGSSYNEQFF.

The CDR3 DNA reads as TGTGCCAGCACTGAGGACAGGACAAATTCACCCCTCCACTTT. It specifies CASTEDRTNSPLHF. The chain uses TRBV11-1 and TRBJ1-6; TRBD1 matches 7 bases. CDR1 and CDR2 (germline): SGHAT, FQDESV (reference sequence). This CDR3 contains 14 residues. V lost 7 bases and J lost 7; bases outside the gene matches: 7.

This clone was observed once. The chain recombines TRBV3-1 (or the pseudogene TRBV3-2) with TRBJ1-4; no clear D gene. Germline V gene sequence: CDR1 LGHDT, CDR2 YNNKEL (reference sequence). Trimming took off 4 bases at V and 13 bases at J, with 13 bases between the two ends. This CDR3 region has 12 residues. This chain's CDR3 is CASSPLGNGLFF. CDR3 DNA sequence: TGTGCCAGCAGCCCTCTGGGCAATGGACTGTTTTTT.

The chain recombines TRBV3-1 (or the pseudogene TRBV3-2) with TRBJ2-7; TRBD2 agrees at 11 bases. V lost 5 bases to trimming and J lost 1 base; unmatched junction nucleotides: 10. CDR1 LGHDT and CDR2 YNNKEL come from the germline V gene (reference sequence). This CDR3 has 17 amino acids. The CDR3 is CASSKASGGTNSYEQYF. The DNA of the CDR3 is TGTGCCAGCAGCAAGGCTAGCGGGGGGACCAATTCCTACGAGCAGTACTTC.

The chain recombines TRBV3-1 (or the pseudogene TRBV3-2) with TRBJ2-2, with 11 bases that match TRBD2. The CDR3 runs 16 residues. CDR1 is LGHDT and CDR2 is YNNKEL in the germline V gene (reference sequence). The trim removed 4 bases at V and 7 bases at J, leaving 8 bases unmatched. The CDR3 DNA follows: TGTGCCAGCAGCCCGCTAGCGGGGGGTATCGTCGGGGAGCTGTTTTTT. Its protein product is CASSPLAGGIVGELFF.

V gene TRBV12-3 or TRBV12-4 combines with J gene TRBJ2-3; the match to TRBD2 covers 10 bases. Trimming cost V 6 bases and J 9 bases; bases outside gene matches: 3. The CDR3 is 12 amino acids. CDR3 sequence (DNA): TGTGCCAGCAGCCAACTAGCGGGGACGCAGTATTTT. It translates to CASSQLAGTQYF.

The CDR3 DNA reads as TGCGCCAGCAGCCCCGGGGTAGCGGGAAGGGGCGAGCAGTACTTC. This gives the protein CASSPGVAGRGEQYF. This sequence joins TRBV4-3 and TRBJ2-7; TRBD2 agrees at 8 bases. V gave up 4 bases and J gave up 6 bases; unmatched junction bases: 11. CDR3 size: 15 residues. The V gene's germline CDR1 is LGHNA and CDR2 YSLEER.

V usage is TRBV5-1 and J usage is TRBJ2-7, with D possibly being TRBD1 (6 bases). V lost 1 base to trimming and J lost 0 bases, with 20 bases between them. Germline V lookup: CDR1 SGHRS, CDR2 YFSETQ. The CDR3 loop spans 18 amino acids. The CDR3 spells CASSLRRTGQRGSYEQYF. As DNA, the CDR3 is TGCGCCAGCAGCTTGCGTCGTACGGGACAACGAGGCTCCTACGAGCAGTACTTC.

The chain combines TRBV6-6 with TRBJ2-7; 12 bases are a match to TRBD1. CDR1 and CDR2 from the germline V gene are MNHNY and SVGAGI (reference sequence). V shed 6 bases and J 7 bases; nucleotides not matched to a gene: 13. This CDR3 has 16 amino acids. CDR3 residues: CASSESPGQGAREQYF. The CDR3 DNA is TGTGCCAGCAGCGAAAGCCCGGGACAGGGGGCGAGGGAGCAGTACTTC.

V gene TRBV6-6 combines with J gene TRBJ2-3; TRBD2 is a possible D gene (5 bases). The germline V gene encodes CDR1 MNHNY and CDR2 SVGAGI (reference sequence). V was trimmed by 6 bases and J by 1 base, leaving 17 bases between them. The CDR3 consists of 16 residues. The CDR3 DNA is TGTGCCAGCAGCCAATTACGGGGTAGCGGCACAGATACGCAGTATTTT. It is translated as CASSQLRGSGTDTQYF.

The V gene is TRBV3-1 (or the pseudogene TRBV3-2), the J gene TRBJ1-2, with D possibly TRBD1 on 5 matching bases. The V end was cut by 4 bases, the J end by 5 bases, with 14 bases between. This CDR3 is 14 amino acids long. Germline V gene sequence: CDR1 LGHDT, CDR2 YNNKEL (reference sequence). The CDR3 sequence: CASSPGTGEYGYTF. The CDR3, as DNA: TGTGCCAGCAGCCCGGGGACGGGAGAGTATGGCTACACCTTC.

V gene TRBV5-1 combines with J gene TRBJ2-6; perhaps TRBD1 as D (6 bases). Germline V gene data show CDR1 as SGHRS and CDR2 as YFSETQ. V shed 4 bases and J shed 1 base, with 12 bases lying between them. The CDR3 totals 16 residues. CDR3 region: CASSLFGQSGANVLTF. The CDR3 DNA reads as TGCGCCAGCAGCCTCTTCGGACAGTCTGGGGCCAACGTCCTGACTTTC. Supplemented by reference TRBV5-1 and TRBJ2-6, the full variable domain reads KAGVTQTPRYLIKTRGQQVTLSCSPISGHRSVSWYQQTPGQGLQFLFEYFSETQRNKGNFPGRFSGRQFSNSRSEMNVSTLELGDSALYLCASSLFGQSGANVLTFGAGSRLTVL.

The CDR3 DNA reads TGTGCCAGCAGTTTCGCGGAGATCACCGGGGAGCTGTTTTTT. It is translated as CASSFAEITGELFF. J is TRBJ2-2 and V is TRBV28; D not certain. CDR3 size: 14 residues. From germline, CDR1 is MDHEN and CDR2 SYDVKM. Trimming cost V 3 bases and J 4 bases, with 9 bases left between them.

In its sample, this clone was seen a few times. The chain links TRBV7-9 to TRBJ1-1; D is possibly TRBD1 (5 bases). Trimming cost V 5 bases and J 5 bases, with 15 bases left between them. The germline V gene has CDR1 SEHNR and CDR2 FQNEAQ (reference sequence). The CDR3 has 14 amino acids. CDR3 DNA: TGTGCCAGCAGCCTGGAAGGGGTCGGGACTGAAGCTTTCTTT. It translates to CASSLEGVGTEAFF.

The chain couples TRBV7-9 to TRBJ2-3; D not resolved. Trimming shortened V by 5 bases and J by 3 bases, and 9 bases separated the two germline ends. This CDR3 is built from 13 residues. CDR1 and CDR2 from the germline V gene are SEHNR and FQNEAQ (reference sequence). The CDR3 loop reads CASSPDPTDTQYF. CDR3 sequence (DNA): TGTGCCAGCAGCCCAGATCCTACAGATACGCAGTATTTT.

The chain recombines TRBV5-6 with TRBJ2-1, with 8 bases aligning to TRBD2. Germline CDR1 is SGHDT and CDR2 is YYEEEE. The CDR3 runs 16 residues. With 4 bases clipped from V and 2 bases from J, the junction kept 8 bases outside the gene matches. CDR3 nucleotide sequence: TGTGCCAGCAGCCCCGGGAACGGGAGGGCCTACAATGAGCAGTTCTTC. Its translation is CASSPGNGRAYNEQFF.

The chain uses TRBV18 and TRBJ1-4; 8 bases map to TRBD1. CDR1 and CDR2 (germline): KGHSH, LQKENI. CDR3 length: 16 residues. J was trimmed by 2 bases and V by 3 bases; bases with no gene match: 5. The CDR3 DNA is TGTGCCAGCTCACCGATCACAGGGGGTACTAATGAAAAACTGTTTTTT. This sequence encodes CASSPITGGTNEKLFF.

The chain joins TRBV30 to TRBJ2-1, with D possibly matching TRBD1 (6 bases). CDR3 length equals 14 residues. Trimming left V 7 bases short and J 0 bases short, with 13 bases between. Germline V gene data show CDR1 as GTSNPN and CDR2 as SVGIG (reference sequence). CDR3 residues: CASGRDISYNEQFF. The CDR3 nucleotides are TGTGCCTCCGGCCGGGACATCTCCTACAATGAGCAGTTCTTC.

This chain links TRBV23-1 with TRBJ2-7; D unresolved. TRBV23-1 is identified as an open reading frame with a role that is uncertain. CDR3 length: 11 residues. V was pared by 10 bases and J by 0 bases, with 7 bases between. This CDR3 reads CAIVSSYEQYF. The DNA for the CDR3 is TGCGCCATCGTGAGCTCCTACGAGCAGTACTTC.

V usage is TRBV4-1 and J usage is TRBJ2-1; 9 bases agree with TRBD1. The trim removed 3 bases at V and 5 bases at J, leaving 11 bases unmatched. The germline CDR1 and CDR2 sequences are MGHRA and YSYEKL. The CDR3 contains 17 residues. The CDR3 DNA follows: TGCGCCAGCAGCCACAACCTTCCGGACAGGGGTGACAATGAGCAGTTCTTC. Translated: CASSHNLPDRGDNEQFF.

The chain uses TRBV27 and TRBJ2-7, with 8 bases lining up with TRBD1. Germline assignment: CDR1 MNHEY and CDR2 SMNVEV (reference sequence). The CDR3 is 14 residues long. Trimming took 8 bases from V and 2 from J; bases not matched to a gene: 8. The CDR3 protein is CASRDRGTTYEQYF. The CDR3 DNA reads TGTGCCAGCCGAGACAGGGGAACAACCTACGAGCAGTACTTC.

This chain uses TRBV4-3 with TRBJ2-7, with a weak D call TRBD2 (6 bases). The CDR3 extends over 15 amino acids. Germline V gives CDR1 LGHNA, CDR2 YSLEER. The V gene lost 4 bases and the J gene lost 6 bases, with 19 bases spanning the gap. The CDR3 sequence: CASSPYVGDGGEQYF. The CDR3 DNA sequence: TGCGCCAGCAGCCCCTATGTGGGGGACGGGGGCGAGCAGTACTTC.

The chain recombines TRBV3-1 (or the pseudogene TRBV3-2) with TRBJ2-3, with D possibly TRBD1 on 6 matching bases. CDR3 length: 14 amino acids. From germline, CDR1 is LGHDT and CDR2 YNNKEL (reference sequence). The V gene lost 11 bases and the J gene lost 11 bases, with 26 bases spanning the gap. The CDR3 nucleotides read TGTGCCGCCGGTGGGGGCCCTGCGTCCGCACAGCAGTATTTT. Protein sequence: CAAGGGPASAQQYF.

The chain has TRBV4-3 and TRBJ2-7, with a tentative D call TRBD1 (5 bases). V was clipped by 0 bases and J by 3 bases, with 12 bases between them. The CDR3 loop spans 15 amino acids. In germline, CDR1 is LGHNA, CDR2 YSLEER. The CDR3 loop reads CASSQDRVGVYEQYF. CDR3 sequence (DNA): TGCGCCAGCAGCCAAGATAGGGTAGGGGTCTACGAGCAGTACTTC.

The V and J genes are TRBV3-1 (or the pseudogene TRBV3-2) and TRBJ2-7, with TRBD2 matching over 8 bases. CDR3 length equals 19 residues. The ends lost 1 base at V and 4 bases at J; junction bases unmatched: 18. CDR1 and CDR2 from the germline V gene are LGHDT and YNNKEL (reference sequence). In nucleotides, the CDR3 is TGTGCCAGCAGCCAAGTGGGTACTAGCGGTGGGCGGATGGAGTACGAGCAGTACTTC. Encoded protein: CASSQVGTSGGRMEYEQYF.